Listed below are T cell receptor beta chains from one sample, sequenced in a study of shared clonotypes between healthy human individuals. The protocol was immunoSEQ multiplex PCR, while the TCRdb copy is restricted to in-frame clones and leaves out a portion. This table holds 550,000 to 800,000 clones, roughly 70% found once. The sequenced material came from memory CD4+ T cells sorted from blood. Source of these receptors: a woman aged 30 to 39 in good health. The conserved cysteine and the conserved F or W are not part of the CDR3 here.

v_call: TRBV28
cdr3_aa: ASSTGTSNTGELF

v_call: TRBV19
cdr3_aa: ASSSGSSAGELF

v_call: TRBV2
cdr3_aa: ASSSGSFGEQY

v_call: TRBV10-2
cdr3_aa: ASSERQGNYGYT

v_call: TRBV19
cdr3_aa: ASSIHRGHEQY

v_call: TRBV4-1
cdr3_aa: ASSRKGSFLGERHSLPETQY

v_call: TRBV7-6
cdr3_aa: ASSFRKGGAPNEQF

v_call: TRBV5-1
cdr3_aa: ASSGAQTSGNTDTQY

v_call: TRBV2
cdr3_aa: ASPTKAGDKSSYNEQF

v_call: TRBV28
cdr3_aa: ASGRSTERYYGYT

v_call: TRBV7-8
cdr3_aa: ASSLVGAQETQY

v_call: TRBV29-1
cdr3_aa: SVYREGTEAF

v_call: TRBV4-1
cdr3_aa: ASSPIGDMNTEAF

v_call: TRBV30
cdr3_aa: AWRQGLGYT

v_call: TRBV2
cdr3_aa: ASKFVNEQY

v_call: TRBV5-1
cdr3_aa: ASSPENTEAF

v_call: TRBV6-1
cdr3_aa: ASSEGLLQRQPQH

v_call: TRBV5-4
cdr3_aa: ASSSGQGSSYEQY

v_call: TRBV13
cdr3_aa: ASSLSLGEQF

v_call: TRBV28
cdr3_aa: ASSLGVVTQY

v_call: TRBV15
cdr3_aa: ATSRVKEVAF

v_call: TRBV7-2
cdr3_aa: ASSLASGRGDEQY

v_call: TRBV25-1
cdr3_aa: ASSEPGTSEQQF

v_call: TRBV19
cdr3_aa: ASLGGIEAF

v_call: TRBV4-2
cdr3_aa: ASSQGLRTGGSSSGNTIY

v_call: TRBV29-1
cdr3_aa: SATPARTSGNQRRNNEQF

v_call: TRBV10-3
cdr3_aa: ASDPGTGVSGELF

v_call: TRBV9
cdr3_aa: ASSVAGGHYEQY

v_call: TRBV5-8
cdr3_aa: ASSPSWAGGRQPQH

v_call: TRBV14
cdr3_aa: ASSQGVTQY

v_call: TRBV5-1
cdr3_aa: ASSRDSSSYNEQF

v_call: TRBV4-2
cdr3_aa: ASSRYYGLADSYNEQF

v_call: TRBV18
cdr3_aa: ASSWQANQPQH

v_call: TRBV7-2
cdr3_aa: ASSPRTGIGGNQPQH

v_call: TRBV28
cdr3_aa: ASSTGPRLQY

v_call: TRBV7-4
cdr3_aa: ASSLATDSLYSNQPQH

v_call: TRBV15
cdr3_aa: AIRLDPRHEQF

v_call: TRBV6-5
cdr3_aa: ASSFSRDITGEQF

v_call: TRBV14
cdr3_aa: ASSRQGGNTEAF

v_call: TRBV5-1
cdr3_aa: ASSLGLRVRAANEQF

v_call: TRBV5-1
cdr3_aa: ASRMGGAMGTEAF